This T cell receptor (beta chain) was captured in a study of blood T cell repertoires in COVID-19. The wider study: Samples came from the United States, Italy and Spain, spanning acute and convalescent COVID-19.

As originally analysed: Researchers report that nucleated cell counts were estimated from reference gene primer amplification. Only in-frame clones appear in the TCRdb table, and some are missing; sequencing was by immunoSEQ multiplex PCR. V, J and clone size were drawn from that table, and D and trimming were deduced from the DNA. The data show approximately 300,000 clones, roughly nine tenths seen once. This study enrolled people aged 18 to 89 from about two dozen US geographic areas. V shed 7 bases, J shed 4 bases, and the junction held 2 bases outside the gene matches. Germline CDR1 and CDR2: MNHNY and SVGAGI (reference sequence). This CDR3 has 12 amino acids.

The sample consisted of PBMCs or T cells enriched from blood (not recorded which). This receptor was identified in a woman aged 30 to 39 who had been exposed to COVID-19. The chain couples TRBV6-6 to TRBJ1-1; 8 bases agree with TRBD1. The CDR3 nucleotides read TGTGCCAGCACAGGGGGCCTCACTGAAGCTTTCTTT. As protein: CASTGGLTEAFF.